This T cell receptor beta chain was recovered during a study of T cell responses to AZD1222 COVID-19 vaccine (dated by TCRdb to about 2021). About the study as a whole: AZD1222 recipients whose second dose came at about 4 weeks and those whose second dose came at about 12 weeks were combined into one group, since spike-specific TCR depth and breadth did not differ between the two schedules. Enrollment into the trials was organized by age into subgroups of 18-55, 56-69 and 70-plus years, and those subgroups contained roughly 150, 30 and 60 TCR-sequenced participants, respectively. A total of 230 to 250 trial participants underwent TCR sequencing, of whom 207 had received two doses of AZD1222 and approximately 25 had received two doses of the MenACWY control vaccine. Results and caveats for the whole study, not just this receptor: A significant rise in spike-specific TCR breadth and depth was observed after two AZD1222 doses relative to day 0 and relative to MenACWY recipients. The vaccine-associated CD4 TCRs covered the entire spike protein, and the dominant responses fell in regions 160-218 and 743-854. Conclusions about previously exposed vaccinees are limited, since just a handful of AZD1222 recipients were seropositive for SARS-CoV-2 at baseline. Reportedly, close to half of the unique spike-specific TCRs recognized epitopes lying outside the regions that are mutated in the B.1.351 and B.1.1.7 variants. In the small 56-69-year group, the increase in depth fell short of significance, most likely because of low power. No day 14 peak-response samples were available, so repertoires were characterized only after the peak T cell response. Participants were mostly white British, with more females than males. The authors suggested clonal diversity may have been underestimated.

Sample time point, as interpreted from the label and publication: baseline before first vaccination. Samples from vaccinated people were obtained from the UK trials COV001 and COV002, which included a single-blind randomized controlled phase 2/3 trial of AZD1222 (ChAdOx1 nCoV-19) in healthy adults. For TCRbeta chain sequencing, PBMC samples were collected from trial participants at day 0 and at day 28 after the second dose. Points on this clone: Its antigen remains unidentified. Nothing much larger sits one base from this clone, and base qualities are not available.

The CDR3 regions of human TCRbeta chains were analyzed by immunosequencing. The study's processing was this. TCRs in the repertoires were compared against a reference library of SARS-CoV-2-specific TCRs that had been generated with the MIRA antigen-specificity platform. Breadth meant the fraction of unique TCRs that were SARS-CoV-2-associated, whereas depth meant the fraction of total T cells that were SARS-CoV-2-associated. Using the MIRA data, each spike-specific TCR was assigned both to the spike region to which the TCR was reactive and to a CD4 or CD8 class. Log10-transformed breadth and depth values were compared by one-way ANOVA with Sidak's multiple comparisons tests. The table was pulled from immuneACCESS by TCRdb, which kept in-frame rearrangements only. Such tables lose some clones; where checked, under half of the loss comes from unresolved V genes, and the rest has no known cause. Clonal size and the V and J genes are those of that table, whereas D and trimming came from the DNA. Here the sample has around 160,000 clones; about 90% occur a single time. Jointly, the top ten make up less than 6.5% of the sample.

Via the germline V gene (reference sequence), CDR1 is SGHNT and CDR2 YYREEE. V is pruned by 3 bases and J by 0 bases, leaving 5 bases of the junction without a gene match. The CDR3 contains 16 residues, cysteine and phenylalanine counted. The retained sequence is limited to the CDR3, 48 bases, with the frame set at the first base. The source was peripheral blood, collected on day 0 of AZD1222 vaccination. This chain is built from TRBV5-4 and TRBJ2-3; 9 of the junction bases match TRBD2. The clonotype was recovered from an adult in good health. CDR3 region: CASSSGLASSTDTQYF. DNA sequence: TGTGCCAGCAGCTCCGGACTAGCGTCCAGCACAGATACGCAGTATTTT.